These 27 T cell receptor beta chains were sequenced from one sample in a study of blood T cell repertoires in COVID-19. Profiled with immunoSEQ multiplex PCR; TCRdb holds only in-frame clones, not every one. The data contain approximately 110,000 clones, about 70% of them singletons. Sequenced: peripheral blood. Receptors were obtained from a man older than 75 with COVID-19, enrolled during active disease.

The chain joins TRBV28 to TRBJ2-1, with TRBD1 identical over 7 bases. Germline trimming cut 7 bases from V and 4 bases from J; bases unmatched to any gene: 10. This CDR3 has 15 amino acids. Germline V gives CDR1 MDHEN, CDR2 SYDVKM. In DNA form, the CDR3 reads TGTGCCAGCACCCCACAGGGGCGCGGATACAATGAGCAGTTCTTC. Translated, it gives CASTPQGRGYNEQFF.

As concerns this clone: This sample includes further DNA sequences coding for the same CDR3. The V and J genes are TRBV7-2 and TRBJ1-1; D is unresolved. With 1 base removed from V and 1 base from J, the gap between germline ends came to 7 bases. The CDR3 runs to 14 residues. Germline V gene sequence: CDR1 SGHTA, CDR2 FQGNSA. CDR3 region: CASSLVAGNTEAFF. Written as DNA, the CDR3 is TGTGCCAGCAGCTTAGTTGCAGGGAACACTGAAGCTTTCTTT.

The chain employs TRBV4-2 and TRBJ2-1, with D possibly matching TRBD2 (5 bases). This CDR3 has 16 residues. CDR1 LGHNA and CDR2 YNFKEQ come from the germline V gene. Deletions cut 3 bases from V and 8 bases from J, with 20 bases between. The CDR3 spells CASSHSGTRAVDEQFF. CDR3 sequence (DNA): TGTGCCAGCAGCCATTCCGGCACTAGGGCCGTGGATGAGCAGTTCTTC.

This clone was observed once. The genes are TRBV28 and TRBJ1-2; TRBD1 is a possible D gene (6 bases). The CDR3 runs 15 residues. The V gene's germline CDR1 is MDHEN and CDR2 SYDVKM. The V end lost 3 bases, the J end lost 4 bases, and 15 bases lay between the germline ends. The CDR3 here is CASSFKGRGRYGYTF. CDR3 in DNA: TGTGCCAGCAGTTTTAAGGGCAGGGGCCGCTATGGCTACACCTTC.

This chain uses TRBV9 with TRBJ2-5; 7 bases match TRBD1. Germline V lookup: CDR1 SGDLS, CDR2 YYNGEE. CDR3 size: 14 residues. The trim removed 4 bases at V and 4 bases at J, leaving 7 bases unmatched. CDR3 in amino acids: CASSPTGAGETQYF. DNA for the CDR3: TGTGCCAGCAGCCCAACAGGGGCTGGAGAGACCCAGTACTTC. Supplemented by reference TRBV9 and TRBJ2-5, the full variable domain reads DSGVTQTPKHLITATGQRVTLRCSPRSGDLSVYWYQQSLDQGLQFLIQYYNGEERAKGNILERFSAQQFPDLHSELNLSSLELGDSALYFCASSPTGAGETQYFGPGTRLLVL.

The V gene is TRBV2, the J gene TRBJ2-7; 7 positions match TRBD2. The CDR3 extends over 13 amino acids. CDR1 is SNHLY, CDR2 FYNNEI, per germline. The ends lost 4 bases at V and 6 bases at J; junction bases unmatched: 6. The CDR3 DNA is TGTGCCAGCAGTGTGAGGGAGGGTTCCGAGCAGTACTTC. It codes for CASSVREGSEQYF.

V and J are TRBV28 and TRBJ2-5, with no clear D. This CDR3 is 13 amino acids long. V lost 6 bases to trimming and J lost 1 base, with 9 bases between them. CDR1 and CDR2 (germline): MDHEN, SYDVKM. In DNA, the CDR3 is TGTGCCAGCAGGTCCGACTTCCAAGAGACCCAGTACTTC. Its translation: CASRSDFQETQYF.

This rearrangement joins TRBV5-3 to TRBJ2-7, with D maybe TRBD2 (5 bases). TRBV5-3 is flagged as an ORF with uncertain function. The CDR3 covers 19 residues. V dropped 1 base and J dropped 0 bases, with 23 bases sitting between them. DNA for the CDR3: TGTGCCAGAAGCTTGCTCGGCTCCTTTGTTAGCGCACGCTCCTACGAGCAGTACTTC. Translation gives CARSLLGSFVSARSYEQYF.

The genes are TRBV19 and TRBJ1-2; weak D call: TRBD1 (5 bases). CDR1 is LNHDA and CDR2 is SQIVND in the germline V gene (reference sequence). Between the trimmed V and J ends, which lost 7 bases and 3 bases, there was a span of 12 bases. This CDR3 is 13 amino acids long. The CDR3 spells CASKEGVYYGYTF. The DNA for the CDR3 is TGTGCCAGTAAGGAAGGGGTATACTATGGCTACACCTTC.

This clone is deemed medium-sized. At the DNA level, this CDR3 is encoded by other sequences in the same sample as well. The chain has TRBV6-5 and TRBJ2-7, with a possible D match to TRBD2 (5 bases). Germline CDR1 MNHEY, CDR2 SVGAGI. This CDR3 has 14 amino acids. The V and J ends lost 6 bases and 3 bases respectively, with 15 bases between them. CDR3: CASSPGTGRYEQYF. The CDR3 DNA is TGTGCCAGCAGCCCGGGAACTGGTCGCTACGAGCAGTACTTC.

The chain uses TRBV6-5 and TRBJ2-1; 11 nucleotides line up with TRBD2. Germline V gives CDR1 MNHEY, CDR2 SVGAGI. The CDR3 extends over 14 amino acids. Unmatched junction bases numbered 2, after V lost 7 bases and J lost 3 bases. The CDR3, as DNA: TGTGCCAGCATGGGGACTAGCGGCTACAATGAGCAGTTCTTC. It codes for CASMGTSGYNEQFF.

The V call is TRBV2, the J call TRBJ2-5; 7 bases match TRBD1. Germline CDR1 SNHLY, CDR2 FYNNEI. This CDR3 has 15 amino acids. V shed 4 bases, J shed 7 bases, and the junction held 12 bases outside the gene matches. CDR3 loop: CASSGVGGGLATQYF. CDR3 DNA sequence: TGTGCCAGCAGTGGGGTAGGGGGCGGGTTAGCGACCCAGTACTTC.

This clone has just one count. The V call is TRBV10-3, the J call TRBJ1-3, with 9 bases matching TRBD1. CDR3 length equals 16 residues. V shed 2 bases and J 1 base; nucleotides not matched to a gene: 3. The V gene's germline CDR1 is ENHRY and CDR2 SYGVKD. CDR3 in DNA: TGTGCCATCAGTGAGCGGGGACAGGGATCTGGAAACACCATATATTTT. Amino acid sequence: CAISERGQGSGNTIYF.

CDR3: CASSPSTGWTEAFF. As DNA, the CDR3 is TGCGCCAGCAGCCCTTCGACAGGGTGGACTGAAGCTTTCTTT. The chain carries TRBV5-1 and TRBJ1-1; 7 nucleotides align to TRBD1. CDR1 and CDR2 from the germline V gene are SGHRS and YFSETQ. The ends lost 4 bases at V and 5 bases at J; junction bases unmatched: 8. This CDR3 spans 14 amino acids.

V is TRBV7-2 and J is TRBJ2-7; maybe TRBD2 (5 bases). V was shortened by 0 bases and J by 0 bases, with 6 bases between the two germline ends. Germline CDR1 SGHTA, CDR2 FQGNSA. This CDR3 is built from 14 residues. CDR3 sequence (DNA): TGTGCCAGCAGCTTAGCAGGGAGCTCCTACGAGCAGTACTTC. It yields the protein CASSLAGSSYEQYF.

The gene calls are TRBV3-1 (or the pseudogene TRBV3-2) and TRBJ1-6; TRBD1 is a possible D gene (6 bases). Germline CDR1 and CDR2: LGHDT and YNNKEL (reference sequence). V lost 3 bases and J lost 7, with 10 bases in between. The CDR3 runs to 14 residues. The CDR3: CASSHQGLNSPLHF. The CDR3 DNA follows: TGTGCCAGCAGCCATCAGGGGCTGAATTCACCCCTCCACTTT.

This clone has more than one count but fewer than ten. J is TRBJ2-1 and V is TRBV2, with TRBD2 matching 8 bases. V was pared by 1 base and J by 5 bases, with 4 bases of the junction left unmatched. The CDR3 length is 15 residues. Germline CDR1 SNHLY, CDR2 FYNNEI. The CDR3 DNA reads TGTGCCAGCAGTGAAGACACTAGCGGAGACAATGAGCAGTTCTTC. Translating it yields CASSEDTSGDNEQFF.

The chain couples TRBV27 to TRBJ1-5, with TRBD1 matching over 7 bases. Germline values: CDR1 MNHEY, CDR2 SMNVEV (reference sequence). The CDR3 spans 15 residues. V shed 3 bases, J shed 5 bases, and the junction held 7 bases outside the gene matches. The CDR3 coding sequence is TGTGCCAGCAGTTTTAATCAGGGGGGTGATCAGCCCCAGCATTTT. This translates into CASSFNQGGDQPQHF.

The rearrangement links TRBV19 to TRBJ2-1; 7 nucleotides align to TRBD2. The CDR3 is 15 amino acids. Germline CDR1 and CDR2: LNHDA and SQIVND (reference sequence). Trimming at V came to 11 bases and at J to 0 bases, leaving 10 bases not matched to a gene. This CDR3 reads CAASGPGSSYNEQFF. Here the CDR3 DNA reads TGTGCCGCTAGCGGTCCGGGGAGCTCCTACAATGAGCAGTTCTTC.

The chain is built from TRBV24-1 and TRBJ2-7; D is perhaps TRBD2 (6 bases). This CDR3 contains 14 residues. With 3 bases removed from V and 3 bases from J, the gap between germline ends came to 11 bases. Germline V gives CDR1 KGHDR, CDR2 SFDVKD. The CDR3 region is CATSDPTRGYEQYF. The DNA for the CDR3 is TGTGCCACCAGTGATCCGACTAGGGGCTACGAGCAGTACTTC.

Worth noting for this clone: A junction end diverges from the germline sequence, so it may reflect a read error. Here the CDR3 reads CASSHGLGGSDTQYF. The CDR3 DNA reads as TGTGCTAGCAGCCACGGACTAGGAGGCTCGGATACGCAGTATTTT. The chain has TRBV7-7 and TRBJ2-3; TRBD2 agrees at 7 bases. CDR1 is SSHAT, CDR2 FNYEAQ, per germline (reference sequence). This CDR3 is 15 amino acids long.

The chain carries TRBV5-1 and TRBJ1-2; D might be TRBD1 (5 bases). The CDR3 has 14 residues. Trimming shortened V by 4 bases and J by 3 bases, and 13 bases separated the two germline ends. Germline lookup yields CDR1 SGHRS and CDR2 YFSETQ. CDR3 residues: CASSPRGGDYGYTF. The CDR3 DNA reads as TGCGCCAGCAGCCCCCGGGGGGGGGACTATGGCTACACCTTC.

This clone was detected a few times. V and J are TRBV28 and TRBJ1-5; D is undetermined. The germline V gene has CDR1 MDHEN and CDR2 SYDVKM. V was pared by 5 bases and J by 6 bases, with 17 bases between. The CDR3 has 15 amino acids. The CDR3, as DNA: TGTGCCAGCAGTAAAAGGACGAGGGTAACTCAGCCCCAGCATTTT. This translates into CASSKRTRVTQPQHF.

The chain links TRBV28 to TRBJ2-1; 7 bases match TRBD1. The junction had 9 bases not matched to a gene; V was cut back by 7 bases and J by 3 bases. CDR1 and CDR2 (germline): MDHEN, SYDVKM. The CDR3 sequence is 15 residues long. CDR3 sequence reads: CASIGGGSYYNEQFF. Here the CDR3 DNA reads TGTGCCAGCATAGGGGGCGGGTCATACTACAATGAGCAGTTCTTC.

The CDR3 loop is CASSLSSGGPVEQFF. The CDR3 DNA reads as TGCGCCAGCAGCTTGTCCTCGGGAGGGCCGGTTGAGCAGTTCTTC. This sequence joins TRBV5-1 and TRBJ2-1; 8 bases line up with TRBD2. The V gene end was trimmed by 1 base and the J gene end by 9 bases; junction bases not matched to a gene: 9. The CDR3 runs 15 residues. The germline V gene encodes CDR1 SGHRS and CDR2 YFSETQ.

The genes are TRBV9 and TRBJ2-2, with 9 bases that match TRBD2. CDR3 size: 16 residues. V shed 4 bases, J shed 2 bases, and the junction held 6 bases outside the gene matches. Per the germline V gene, CDR1 is SGDLS and CDR2 is YYNGEE. The CDR3 nucleotides read TGTGCCAGCAGCCTCGGGGGACTAGCCAACACCGGGGAGCTGTTTTTT. This encodes CASSLGGLANTGELFF.

This chain uses TRBV3-1 (or the pseudogene TRBV3-2) with TRBJ2-1, with D possibly being TRBD2 (5 bases). From germline, CDR1 is LGHDT and CDR2 YNNKEL (reference sequence). V dropped 4 bases and J dropped 4 bases, with 11 bases sitting between them. The CDR3 covers 14 residues. Written as DNA, the CDR3 is TGTGCCAGCAGCCTAGCGCTAAATTACAATGAGCAGTTCTTC. As protein: CASSLALNYNEQFF.